This TCR beta chain came from a study of cytomegalovirus exposure and HLA in healthy donors. Study details: Of all 400 or so donors who were genotyped, about 84% belonged to the Caucasian-associated ancestry cluster. The study's findings and limits: Earlier analysis yielded a pattern in which most TCR beta V segments were productive about 87% or about 30% of the time.

While unrecorded immune exposures were likely, the donors were nominally healthy when sampled. The germline CDR1 and CDR2 sequences are PRHDT and FYEKMQ (reference sequence). The length of the CDR3 is 15 residues. Losses at the gene ends were 0 bases for V and 6 bases for J; bases not matched to a gene: 3. As regards this clone: What it binds is unknown.

The PCR had 60 Vbeta and 13 Jbeta primers. Profiled with immunoSEQ multiplex PCR; TCRdb holds only in-frame clones, not every one. The data contain about 140,000 clones, 70% to 80% of them seen just once; the ten biggest clones take up approximately 4%. Sequencing was carried out using PBMCs. This sequence originates from a man younger than 35 in good health and CMV-seronegative. The rearrangement links TRBV13 to TRBJ1-4, with TRBD1 identical over 8 bases. The CDR3 reads CASSLGGQGDEKLFF. The CDR3 bases are TGTGCCAGCAGCTTAGGCGGACAGGGTGATGAAAAACTGTTTTTT.